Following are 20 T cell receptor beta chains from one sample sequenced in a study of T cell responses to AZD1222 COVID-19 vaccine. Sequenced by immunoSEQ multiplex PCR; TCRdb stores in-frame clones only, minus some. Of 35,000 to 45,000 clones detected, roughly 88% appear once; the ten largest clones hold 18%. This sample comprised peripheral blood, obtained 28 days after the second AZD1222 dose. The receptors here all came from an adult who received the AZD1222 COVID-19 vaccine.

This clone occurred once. DNA of the CDR3: TGTGCCAGCAGTGACAACCCAACCTACGAGCAGTACTTC. It encodes CASSDNPTYEQYF. The chain has TRBV27 and TRBJ2-7; D unclear. CDR1 and CDR2 from the germline V gene are MNHEY and SMNVEV (reference sequence). This CDR3 region has 13 residues. V dropped 5 bases and J dropped 2 bases, with 10 bases sitting between them.

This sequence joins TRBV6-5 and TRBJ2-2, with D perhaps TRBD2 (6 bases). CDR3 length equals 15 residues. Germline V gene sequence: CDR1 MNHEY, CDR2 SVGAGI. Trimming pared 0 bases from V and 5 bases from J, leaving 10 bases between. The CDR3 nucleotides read TGTGCCAGCAGTTACTCGGTGACTAGAACCGGGGAGCTGTTTTTT. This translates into CASSYSVTRTGELFF.

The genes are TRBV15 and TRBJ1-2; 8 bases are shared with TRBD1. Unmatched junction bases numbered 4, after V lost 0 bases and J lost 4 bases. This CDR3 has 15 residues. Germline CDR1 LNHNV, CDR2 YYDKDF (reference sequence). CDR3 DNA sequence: TGTGCCACCAGCAGAGAGGGGACAGGTTCCTATGGCTACACCTTC. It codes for CATSREGTGSYGYTF.

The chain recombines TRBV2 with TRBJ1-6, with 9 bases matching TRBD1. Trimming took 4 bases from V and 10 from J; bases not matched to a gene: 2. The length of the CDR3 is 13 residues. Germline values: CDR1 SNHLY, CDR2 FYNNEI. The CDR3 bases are TGTGCCAGCAGTGGGACAGGGGAGTCACCCCTCCACTTT. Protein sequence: CASSGTGESPLHF.

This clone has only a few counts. This chain's CDR3 is CASSFSGSNYGYTF. As DNA, the CDR3 is TGTGCCAGCAGTTTCTCGGGCAGTAACTATGGCTACACCTTC. The chain carries TRBV28 and TRBJ1-2; D ambiguous. There are 14 residues in the CDR3. Trimming removed 3 bases at V and 1 base at J, with 9 bases between. Germline values: CDR1 MDHEN, CDR2 SYDVKM.

CDR3 residues: CASSLQGSGAEAFF. The DNA for the CDR3 is TGTGCCAGTAGCCTACAGGGGAGTGGGGCTGAAGCTTTCTTT. The chain uses TRBV19 and TRBJ1-1; 7 nucleotides match TRBD1. CDR3 length: 14 amino acids. Losses at the gene ends were 6 bases for V and 6 bases for J; bases not matched to a gene: 10. Germline CDR1 and CDR2: LNHDA and SQIVND (reference sequence).

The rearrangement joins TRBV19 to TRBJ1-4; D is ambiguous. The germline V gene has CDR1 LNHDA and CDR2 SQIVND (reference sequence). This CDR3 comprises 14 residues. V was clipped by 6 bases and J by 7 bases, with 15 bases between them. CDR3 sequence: CASSHRGGAEKLFF. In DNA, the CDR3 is TGTGCCAGTAGCCACCGTGGTGGCGCTGAAAAACTGTTTTTT.

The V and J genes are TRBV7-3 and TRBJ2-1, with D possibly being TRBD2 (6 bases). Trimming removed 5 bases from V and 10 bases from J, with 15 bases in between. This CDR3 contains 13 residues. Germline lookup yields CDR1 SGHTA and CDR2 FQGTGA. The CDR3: CASSPSGLSEQFF. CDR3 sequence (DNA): TGTGCCAGCAGCCCGTCAGGACTAAGCGAGCAGTTCTTC.

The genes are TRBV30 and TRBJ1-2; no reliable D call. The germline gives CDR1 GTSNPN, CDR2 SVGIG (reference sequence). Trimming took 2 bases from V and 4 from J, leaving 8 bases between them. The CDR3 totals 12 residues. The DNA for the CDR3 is TGTGCCTGGAGTATTAACTTCTATGGCTACACCTTC. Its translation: CAWSINFYGYTF.

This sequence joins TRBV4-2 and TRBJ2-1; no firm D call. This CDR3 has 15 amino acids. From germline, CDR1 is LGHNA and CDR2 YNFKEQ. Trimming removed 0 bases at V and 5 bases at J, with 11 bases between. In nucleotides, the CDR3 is TGTGCCAGCAGCCAAGATTCCCGGCGGAACAATGAGCAGTTCTTC. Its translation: CASSQDSRRNNEQFF.

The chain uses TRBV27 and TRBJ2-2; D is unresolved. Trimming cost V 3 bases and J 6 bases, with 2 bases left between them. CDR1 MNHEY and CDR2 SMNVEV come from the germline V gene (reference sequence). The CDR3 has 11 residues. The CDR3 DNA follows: TGTGCCAGCAGTTTTGCCGGGGAGCTGTTTTTT. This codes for CASSFAGELFF.

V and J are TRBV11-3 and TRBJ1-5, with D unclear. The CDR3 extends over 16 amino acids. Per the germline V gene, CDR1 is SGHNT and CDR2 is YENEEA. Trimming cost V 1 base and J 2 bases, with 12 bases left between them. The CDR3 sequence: CASSLVSPTGNQPQHF. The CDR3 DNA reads TGTGCCAGCAGCTTAGTCTCCCCGACGGGCAATCAGCCCCAGCATTTT.

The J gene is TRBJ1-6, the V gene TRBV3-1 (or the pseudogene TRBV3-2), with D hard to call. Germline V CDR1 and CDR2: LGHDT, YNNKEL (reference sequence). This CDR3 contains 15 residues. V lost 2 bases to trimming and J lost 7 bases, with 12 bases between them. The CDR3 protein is CASSQSSRVNSPLHF. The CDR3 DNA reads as TGTGCCAGCAGCCAAAGCTCAAGGGTGAATTCACCCCTCCACTTT.

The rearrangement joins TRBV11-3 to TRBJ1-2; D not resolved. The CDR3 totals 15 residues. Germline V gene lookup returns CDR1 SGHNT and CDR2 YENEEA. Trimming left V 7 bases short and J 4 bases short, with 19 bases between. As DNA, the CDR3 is TGTGCCAGCAACCTACTCCTCGGGCAGCCCTATGGCTACACCTTC. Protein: CASNLLLGQPYGYTF.

The CDR3 sequence is CASSRTGEGQPQHF. The DNA for the CDR3 is TGTGCCAGTTCAAGGACAGGGGAAGGCCAGCCCCAGCATTTT. The V call is TRBV6-5, the J call TRBJ1-5; 9 bases fit TRBD1. The junction had 10 bases not matched to a gene; V was cut back by 9 bases and J by 7 bases. The CDR3 loop spans 14 amino acids. Germline V CDR1 and CDR2: MNHEY, SVGAGI.

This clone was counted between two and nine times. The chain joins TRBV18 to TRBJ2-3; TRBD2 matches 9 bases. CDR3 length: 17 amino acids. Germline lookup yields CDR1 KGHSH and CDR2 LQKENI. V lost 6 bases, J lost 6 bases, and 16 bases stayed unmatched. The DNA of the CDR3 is TGTGCCAGCTCGCCCCGGGGCAGCGGGGGGCTTCCGGATACGCAGTATTTT. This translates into CASSPRGSGGLPDTQYF.

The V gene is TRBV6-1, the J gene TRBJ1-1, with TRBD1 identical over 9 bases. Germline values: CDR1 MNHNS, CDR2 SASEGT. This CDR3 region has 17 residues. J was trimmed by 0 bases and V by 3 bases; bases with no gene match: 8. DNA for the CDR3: TGTGCCAGCAGTGACGGACAGGGGATTTACGTGAACACTGAAGCTTTCTTT. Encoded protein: CASSDGQGIYVNTEAFF.

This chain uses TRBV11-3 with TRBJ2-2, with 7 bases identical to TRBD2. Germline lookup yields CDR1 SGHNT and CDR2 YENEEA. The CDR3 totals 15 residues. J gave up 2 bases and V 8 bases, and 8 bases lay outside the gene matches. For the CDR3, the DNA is TGTGCCAGCTCCGGCGGGGGTGGAAACACCGGGGAGCTGTTTTTT. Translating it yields CASSGGGGNTGELFF.

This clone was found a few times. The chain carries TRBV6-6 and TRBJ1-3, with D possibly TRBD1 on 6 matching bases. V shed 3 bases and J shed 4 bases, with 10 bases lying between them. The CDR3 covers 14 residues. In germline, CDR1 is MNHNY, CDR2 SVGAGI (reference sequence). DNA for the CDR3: TGTGCCAGCAGTTATTCAGGGGTCGGAAACACCATATATTTT. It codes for CASSYSGVGNTIYF.

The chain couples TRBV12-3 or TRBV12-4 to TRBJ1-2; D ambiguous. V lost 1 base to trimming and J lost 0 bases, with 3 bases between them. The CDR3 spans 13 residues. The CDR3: CASSLEANYGYTF. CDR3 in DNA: TGTGCCAGCAGTTTAGAAGCTAACTATGGCTACACCTTC.